This is a list of T cell receptor beta chains from one sample in a study of regulatory T cells in long-lasting Graves disease. TCRdb reanalysed the multiplex PCR reads using MiXCR and keeps one entry per CDR3 protein. Of more than 400,000 distinct CDR3 sequences listed, 15% to 20% are singletons. The same sample was also used in a study of T cells in Graves' hyperthyroidism and ophthalmopathy.

Sequenced material: peripheral blood mononuclear cells (PBMCs), taken at new diagnosis, from a patient treated with antithyroid drugs. These receptors were taken from a woman in her thirties with Graves disease. CDR3s include the opening cysteine and the closing phenylalanine or tryptophan. The order of the fields is J gene, clone size, D gene, V gene, CDR3 protein, CDR3 DNA. D genes are given only for firm matches. For some rows the clone size is stated as once, few or many, or as a class when expanded; others skip it.

TRBJ2-2 NA NA TRBV6-1 CASSKGSTGELFF TGTGCCAGCAGCAAAGGCAGTACCGGGGAGCTGTTTTTT
TRBJ2-7 many NA TRBV27 CASSAPGTYEQYF TGTGCCAGCAGCGCCCCGGGTACCTACGAGCAGTACTTC
TRBJ2-7 many TRBD2 TRBV20-1 CSASFGRGLAGSEQYF TGCAGTGCCTCCTTTGGGAGGGGACTAGCGGGATCCGAGCAGTACTTC
TRBJ2-7 few NA TRBV20-1 CSARDPSESYEQYF TGCAGTGCTAGAGATCCCAGCGAATCCTACGAGCAGTACTTC
TRBJ2-3 few NA TRBV14 CASSKGILPDTQYF TGTGCCAGCAGCAAGGGAATCCTCCCAGATACGCAGTATTTT
TRBJ2-2 many NA TRBV6-7 CASSRTGWGEENTGELFF TGTGCCAGCAGTCGTACCGGTTGGGGGGAAGAAAACACCGGGGAGCTGTTTTTT
TRBJ2-1 many TRBD2 TRBV7-8 CASSSRGTSGSNEQFF TGTGCCAGCAGCTCGCGCGGGACTAGCGGTAGCAATGAGCAGTTCTTC
TRBJ1-5 NA NA TRBV10-2 CASSESGGWGQPQHF TGCGCCAGCAGTGAGTCGGGAGGTTGGGGGCAGCCCCAGCATTTT
TRBJ2-7 many NA TRBV15 CATSGYEGIGLRQYF TGTGCCACCAGCGGATACGAGGGGATCGGATTACGGCAGTACTTC
TRBJ1-5 NA NA TRBV3-1 CASSQDAQPQHF TGTGCCAGCAGCCAAGATGCCCAGCCCCAGCATTTT
TRBJ2-5 NA TRBD2 TRBV13 CASSWSAVAGAREMGQYF TGTGCCAGCAGCTGGAGCGCGGTAGCGGGAGCCCGGGAGATGGGCCAGTACTTC
TRBJ2-5 many NA TRBV6-1 CASTPRGQSLDQETQYF TGTGCCAGCACCCCGCGGGGTCAAAGTCTAGACCAAGAGACCCAGTACTTC
TRBJ2-7 NA NA TRBV6-1 CASRMAGSDYEQYF TGTGCCAGCAGGATGGCAGGGTCAGATTACGAGCAGTACTTC
TRBJ1-5 NA NA TRBV27 CASSRQGFQPQHF TGTGCCAGCAGTCGTCAGGGGTTTCAGCCCCAGCATTTT
TRBJ2-6 NA NA TRBV9 CASSSRDSGANVLTF TGTGCCAGCAGCAGCAGGGACTCTGGGGCCAACGTCCTGACTTTC
TRBJ2-6 NA TRBD2 TRBV5-1 CASSSGNSRVERGRDSGANVLTF TGCGCCAGCAGCTCAGGAAACAGTCGGGTTGAACGCGGGAGGGACTCTGGGGCCAACGTCCTGACTTTC
TRBJ2-1 many NA TRBV2 CASSDNDLVQFF TGTGCCAGCAGTGACAACGACCTAGTCCAGTTCTTC
TRBJ2-7 many NA TRBV28 CASSLGGRYADEQYF TGTGCCAGCAGTTTAGGAGGGAGGTACGCAGACGAGCAGTACTTC
TRBJ2-5 few TRBD2 TRBV7-9 CASSPSGRAVETQYF TGTGCCAGCAGCCCTAGCGGGAGGGCCGTTGAGACCCAGTACTTC
TRBJ2-7 NA NA TRBV10-3 CAITEVTGHEQYF TGTGCCATCACCGAGGTAACGGGCCACGAGCAGTACTTC
TRBJ1-5 NA NA TRBV28 CASSSWGAGMGQPQHF TGTGCCAGCAGCTCATGGGGGGCAGGCATGGGGCAGCCCCAGCATTTT
TRBJ2-1 NA TRBD2 TRBV20-1 CSARDWGSGRSNEQFF TGCAGTGCTAGAGATTGGGGTAGCGGGAGGTCAAATGAGCAGTTCTTC
TRBJ2-3 many NA TRBV5-1 CASSLLESGTDTQYF TGCGCCAGCAGCTTGCTAGAGTCCGGGACAGATACGCAGTATTTT
TRBJ2-1 many TRBD1 TRBV20-1 CSARPGQGVSIEQFF TGCAGTGCTAGACCGGGACAGGGGGTTTCGATTGAGCAGTTCTTC
TRBJ2-1 NA NA TRBV5-4 CASSPAEAYGEQFF TGTGCCAGCAGCCCGGCAGAGGCCTACGGTGAGCAGTTCTTC
TRBJ1-1 many TRBD1 TRBV28 CASSSTGRDTEAFF TGTGCCAGCAGTTCGACAGGGAGGGATACTGAAGCTTTCTTT
TRBJ2-3 few TRBD2 TRBV28 CASSLRRLAGGRDTQYF TGTGCCAGCAGCTTACGTCGGTTAGCGGGAGGAAGAGATACGCAGTATTTT
TRBJ2-2 many NA TRBV28 CASSFGQIITGELFF TGTGCCAGCAGTTTCGGACAGATTATTACCGGGGAGCTGTTTTTT
TRBJ2-5 few TRBD1 TRBV6-1 CASSEDYRGRWETQYF TGTGCCAGCAGTGAAGACTACAGGGGGCGGTGGGAGACCCAGTACTTC
TRBJ2-1 few NA TRBV7-2 CASSLAPLVGEQFF TGTGCCAGCAGCTTAGCGCCTCTAGTGGGTGAGCAGTTCTTC
TRBJ2-3 many NA TRBV28 CASSLKDTQYF TGTGCCAGCAGTTTAAAAGATACGCAGTATTTT
TRBJ1-3 few NA TRBV25-1 CASSESRTAYSGNTIYF TGTGCCAGCAGTGAATCCCGGACTGCTTACTCTGGAAACACCATATATTTT
TRBJ2-3 many TRBD2 TRBV9 CASSVVGSGSHTDTQYF TGTGCCAGCAGCGTAGTTGGTAGCGGGAGTCACACAGATACGCAGTATTTT
TRBJ2-3 few TRBD1 TRBV30 CAWSPKPGQKLSTDTQYF TGTGCCTGGAGTCCTAAACCGGGACAGAAACTTAGCACAGATACGCAGTATTTT
TRBJ2-3 many TRBD2 TRBV20-1 CSAPSGSADTQYF TGCAGTGCTCCTAGCGGGAGCGCAGATACGCAGTATTTT
TRBJ2-1 NA TRBD2 TRBV7-8 CASSFKREFEQFF TGTGCCAGCAGCTTTAAGCGGGAGTTTGAGCAGTTCTTC
TRBJ2-7 NA NA TRBV7-2 CASSLATGPSYEQYF TGTGCCAGCAGCTTAGCCACAGGTCCCTCCTACGAGCAGTACTTC
TRBJ2-7 few TRBD2 TRBV20-1 CSARDRLADSYEQYF TGCAGTGCTAGAGATCGGCTAGCGGACTCCTACGAGCAGTACTTC
TRBJ1-1 many NA TRBV18 CASSPSWTEAFF TGTGCCAGCTCACCTAGTTGGACTGAAGCTTTCTTT
TRBJ2-1 few TRBD1 TRBV5-1 CASSLRSTDRDRVYNEQFF TGCGCCAGCAGCTTAAGAAGTACCGACAGGGATCGCGTCTACAATGAGCAGTTCTTC
TRBJ1-2 NA NA TRBV5-1 CASSLNNGYGYTF TGCGCCAGCAGCTTGAACAACGGGTATGGCTACACCTTC
TRBJ1-2 NA TRBD1 TRBV10-3 CATDRGAGTQGNYGYTF TGTGCCACCGACAGGGGGGCCGGGACCCAGGGTAACTATGGCTACACCTTC
TRBJ2-2 many NA TRBV7-8 CASSLSRFTGELFF TGTGCCAGCAGCTTAAGCAGATTCACCGGGGAGCTGTTTTTT
TRBJ2-5 few NA TRBV5-1 CASSAVLGTERETQYF TGCGCCAGCAGCGCCGTACTCGGGACTGAAAGAGAGACCCAGTACTTC
TRBJ1-5 NA NA TRBV4-1 CASSQEYGSNQPQHF TGCGCCAGCAGCCAAGAATATGGGAGCAATCAGCCCCAGCATTTT
TRBJ1-6 many TRBD1 TRBV7-8 CASSLGQADSPLHF TGTGCCAGCAGCTTGGGACAGGCTGATTCACCCCTCCACTTT
TRBJ1-5 few NA TRBV4-1 CASSQAGGDQPQHF TGCGCCAGCAGCCAGGCCGGGGGCGATCAGCCCCAGCATTTT
TRBJ2-1 NA TRBD2 TRBV7-8 CASSVLAGVRKFF TGTGCCAGCAGCGTACTAGCGGGAGTAAGAAAGTTCTTC
TRBJ2-4 many NA TRBV18 CASSPATGLAKNIQYF TGTGCCAGCTCTCCCGCTACGGGCTTAGCCAAAAACATTCAGTACTTC
TRBJ2-3 many TRBD2 TRBV7-6 CASSQGLASTDTQYF TGTGCCAGCAGTCAAGGACTAGCGAGCACAGATACGCAGTATTTT
TRBJ2-1 NA NA TRBV6-5 CASSYSTPAYNEQFF TGTGCCAGCAGTTACTCGACCCCCGCATACAATGAGCAGTTCTTC
TRBJ2-3 NA TRBD2 TRBV3-1 CASSLLAGVEDTQYF TGTGCCAGCAGCCTTCTAGCGGGAGTCGAAGATACGCAGTATTTT
TRBJ2-7 few TRBD2 TRBV25-1 CASTSGTSGSYEQYF TGTGCCAGCACATCCGGGACTAGCGGCTCCTACGAGCAGTACTTC
TRBJ2-5 medium-sized TRBD1 TRBV9 CASSDEDRGPETQYF TGTGCCAGCAGCGACGAGGACAGGGGGCCGGAGACCCAGTACTTC
TRBJ1-1 few NA TRBV6-2/TRBV6-3 CASSYLIRGETEAFF TGTGCCAGCAGTTACTTGATCCGAGGGGAGACTGAAGCTTTCTTT
TRBJ2-7 few NA TRBV13 CATSPGRNYEQYF TGTGCCACCAGTCCGGGACGGAACTACGAGCAGTACTTC
TRBJ1-4 many NA TRBV28 CASSSPGANEKLFF TGTGCCAGCAGTTCACCGGGAGCAAATGAAAAACTGTTTTTT
TRBJ2-4 few TRBD2 TRBV4-2 CASSPGTNLAKNIQYF TGTGCCAGCAGCCCCGGGACTAATCTAGCCAAAAACATTCAGTACTTC
TRBJ1-2 many NA TRBV30 CAWSGGGSVDYGYTF TGTGCCTGGAGTGGGGGGGGATCAGTCGACTATGGCTACACCTTC